The 5 T cell receptor beta chains given below trace back to one sample, sequenced in a study of tumor-infiltrating lymphocytes in primary liver carcinoma. Starting material of about 480 ng total RNA yielded TCR beta cDNA via a constant-region primer. Modified slightly, ARM-PCR produced TCR beta libraries over three nested multiplex PCR rounds. Researchers ran the first two PCR rounds for approximately 10 cycles each with TRBV1-TRBV30 forward primers and a C-beta reverse primer. TCRdb reanalysed the multiplex PCR reads using MiXCR and keeps one entry per CDR3 protein. Here the sample spans 300,000 to 350,000 distinct CDR3 sequences, approximately 54% being singletons. Blood RNA was derived from unsorted whole blood, and germline DNA was extracted too. Sequencing was performed on peripheral blood. These receptors originate from a woman aged 25 to 39 with primary liver carcinoma and hepatitis B virus infection.

J is TRBJ2-5 and V is TRBV7-9; 10 bases align to TRBD1. The V and J ends lost 5 bases and 9 bases, in that order; junction bases with no gene match: 12. Germline CDR1 is SEHNR and CDR2 is FQNEAQ (reference sequence). The CDR3 runs to 15 residues. CDR3 DNA sequence: TGTGCCAGCAGCACCGGACAGGGGGTAGGCCGCCCCCAGTACTTC. This encodes CASSTGQGVGRPQYF. The variable domain in full, completed from reference TRBV7-9 and TRBJ2-5, reads DTGVSQNPRHKITKRGQNVTFRCDPISEHNRLYWYRQTLGQGPEFLTYFQNEAQLEKSRLLSDRFSAERPKGSFSTLEIQRTEQGDSAMYLCASSTGQGVGRPQYFGPGTRLLVL.

A word on this clonotype: A single base separates this from a much larger clone, so it may be a read error. This chain links TRBV4-1 with TRBJ1-3; D is undetermined. Germline V lookup: CDR1 MGHRA, CDR2 YSYEKL. CDR3 size: 15 residues. The chain's CDR3 is CASRQDEFSGNTIYF. In nucleotides, the CDR3 is TGCGCCAGCAGACAAGATGAGTTCTCTGGAAACACCATATATTTT.

The rearrangement uses TRBV6-1 and TRBJ1-1; perhaps TRBD1 as D (6 bases). Between the trimmed V and J ends, which lost 5 bases and 1 base, there was a span of 11 bases. Looked up from germline, CDR1 is MNHNS and CDR2 is SASEGT. CDR3 length: 14 residues. CDR3 residues: CASSQGQWNTEAFF. The CDR3 DNA reads TGTGCCAGCAGTCAAGGACAGTGGAACACTGAAGCTTTCTTT.

To note about this clonotype: This may arise from a read error, as a much more abundant clone is one base away. The rearrangement uses TRBV5-6 and TRBJ1-2, with D perhaps TRBD1 (5 bases). CDR3 length: 14 amino acids. Germline CDR1 and CDR2: SGHDT and YYEEEE. V was pared by 1 base and J by 3 bases, with 10 bases between. The CDR3 loop is CASSLPQGDYGYTF. As DNA, the CDR3 is TGTGCCAGCAGCTTGCCCCAGGGTGACTATGGCTACACCTTC. The variable domain in full, completed from reference TRBV5-6 and TRBJ1-2, reads DAGVTQSPTHLIKTRGQQVTLRCSPKSGHDTVSWYQQALGQGPQFIFQYYEEEERQRGNFPDRFSGHQFPNYSSELNVNALLLGDSALYLCASSLPQGDYGYTFGSGTRLTVV.

The table lists this clonotype with many counts. The chain combines TRBV5-6 with TRBJ2-6; D might be TRBD2 (5 bases). Germline CDR1 is SGHDT and CDR2 is YYEEEE. Trimming shortened V by 2 bases and J by 2 bases, and 8 bases separated the two germline ends. The CDR3 consists of 15 residues. The DNA for the CDR3 is TGTGCCAGCAGCTTCTTCGGGGCTGGGGCCAACGTCCTGACTTTC. Its protein product is CASSFFGAGANVLTF. Variable domain in full (rest from reference TRBV5-6 and TRBJ2-6): DAGVTQSPTHLIKTRGQQVTLRCSPKSGHDTVSWYQQALGQGPQFIFQYYEEEERQRGNFPDRFSGHQFPNYSSELNVNALLLGDSALYLCASSFFGAGANVLTFGAGSRLTVL.